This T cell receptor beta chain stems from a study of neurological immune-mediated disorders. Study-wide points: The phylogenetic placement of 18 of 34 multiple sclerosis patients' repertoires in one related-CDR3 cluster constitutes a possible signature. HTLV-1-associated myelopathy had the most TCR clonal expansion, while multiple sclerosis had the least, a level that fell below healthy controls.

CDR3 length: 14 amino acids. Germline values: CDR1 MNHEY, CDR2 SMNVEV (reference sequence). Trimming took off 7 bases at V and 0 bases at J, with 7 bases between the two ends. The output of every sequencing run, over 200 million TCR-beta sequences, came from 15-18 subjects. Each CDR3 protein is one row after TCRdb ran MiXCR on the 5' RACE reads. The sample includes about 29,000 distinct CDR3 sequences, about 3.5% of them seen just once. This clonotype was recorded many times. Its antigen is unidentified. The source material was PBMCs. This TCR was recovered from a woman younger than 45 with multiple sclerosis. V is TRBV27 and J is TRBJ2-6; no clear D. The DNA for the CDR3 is TGTGCCAGCACCTCTTACTCTGGGGCCAACGTCCTGACTTTC. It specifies CASTSYSGANVLTF. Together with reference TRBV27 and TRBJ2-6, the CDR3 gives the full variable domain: EAQVTQNPRYLITVTGKKLTVTCSQNMNHEYMSWYRQDPGLGLRQIYYSMNVEVTDKGDVPEGYKVSRKEKRNFPLILESPSPNQTSLYFCASTSYSGANVLTFGAGSRLTVL.